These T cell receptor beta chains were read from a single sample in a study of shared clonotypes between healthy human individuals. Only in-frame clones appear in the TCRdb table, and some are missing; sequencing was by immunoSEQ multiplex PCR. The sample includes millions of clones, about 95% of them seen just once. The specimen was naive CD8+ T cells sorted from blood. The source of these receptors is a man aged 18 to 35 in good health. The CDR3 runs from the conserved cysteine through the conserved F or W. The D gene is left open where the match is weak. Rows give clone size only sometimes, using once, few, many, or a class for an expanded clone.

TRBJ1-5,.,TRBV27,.,CASSLWGTNQPQHF,TGTGCCAGCAGTTTATGGGGGACCAATCAGCCCCAGCATTTT
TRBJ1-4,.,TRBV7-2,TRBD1,CASSPGTVASTNEKLFF,TGTGCCAGCAGCCCGGGGACAGTAGCTTCAACTAATGAAAAACTGTTTTTT
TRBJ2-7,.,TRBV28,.,CASSGGDRGYEQYF,TGTGCCAGCAGTGGGGGGGACAGAGGCTACGAGCAGTACTTC
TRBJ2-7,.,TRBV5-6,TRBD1,CASRGQGKVYEQYF,TGTGCCAGCAGGGGACAGGGTAAAGTGTACGAGCAGTACTTC
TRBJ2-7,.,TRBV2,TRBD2,CASSESSGESYEQYF,TGTGCCAGCAGCGAGTCTAGCGGAGAATCCTACGAGCAGTACTTC
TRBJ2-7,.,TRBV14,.,CASSPSLTHEQYF,TGTGCCAGCAGCCCCTCTCTTACCCACGAGCAGTACTTC
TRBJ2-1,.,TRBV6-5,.,CASSTPNEQFF,TGTGCCAGCAGCACCCCCAATGAGCAGTTCTTC
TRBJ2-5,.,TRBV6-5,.,CASSYRFQETQYF,TGTGCCAGCAGTTACCGATTCCAAGAGACCCAGTACTTC
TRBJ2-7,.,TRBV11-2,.,CASSLGGSGTYEQYF,TGTGCCAGCAGCTTGGGGGGTTCTGGCACGTACGAGCAGTACTTC
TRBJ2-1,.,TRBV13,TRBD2,CASSSAPSGGANEQFF,TGTGCCAGCAGCTCTGCCCCCAGCGGGGGGGCCAATGAGCAGTTCTTC
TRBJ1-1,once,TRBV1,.,CTSSQDRGNEAFF,TGCACCAGCAGCCAAGATCGGGGGAATGAAGCTTTCTTT
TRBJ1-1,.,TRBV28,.,CASSLLLKSPEAFF,TGTGCCAGCAGTTTACTGTTGAAGAGTCCTGAAGCTTTCTTT
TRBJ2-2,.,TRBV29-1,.,CSARLPAGTGELFF,TGCAGCGCCCGATTACCCGCGGGCACCGGGGAGCTGTTTTTT
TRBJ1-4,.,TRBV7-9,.,CASSSTGSGLEKLFF,TGTGCCAGCAGCTCGACCGGGTCTGGTCTGGAGAAACTGTTTTTT
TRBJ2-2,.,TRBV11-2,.,CASSLGVTNTGELFF,TGTGCCAGCAGCTTAGGGGTTACGAACACCGGGGAGCTGTTTTTT
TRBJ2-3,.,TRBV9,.,CASSLSGDTQYF,TGTGCCAGCAGCTTAAGTGGAGATACGCAGTATTTT
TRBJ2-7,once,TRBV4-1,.,CASSQVGAGNYEQYF,TGCGCCAGCAGCCAAGTAGGGGCAGGGAACTACGAGCAGTACTTC
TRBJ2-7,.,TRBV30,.,CAWSRRTYEQYF,TGTGCCTGGAGCAGAAGGACCTACGAGCAGTACTTC
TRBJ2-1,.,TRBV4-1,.,CASSQVGTNEQFF,TGCGCCAGCAGCCAAGTTGGGACGAATGAGCAGTTCTTC
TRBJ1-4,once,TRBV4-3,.,CASSHGGGTNEKLFF,TGCGCCAGCAGCCATGGGGGAGGAACTAATGAAAAACTGTTTTTT
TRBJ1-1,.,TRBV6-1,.,CASSPRSRDVTEAFF,TGTGCCAGCAGTCCTCGATCCAGGGATGTAACTGAAGCTTTCTTT
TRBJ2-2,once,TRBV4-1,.,CASSPPTLGAGELFF,TGCGCCAGCAGCCCCCCTACGTTAGGGGCCGGGGAGCTGTTTTTT
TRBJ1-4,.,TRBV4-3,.,CASTHWQLQNTNEKLFF,TGCGCCAGCACCCACTGGCAGCTTCAGAACACGAATGAAAAACTGTTTTTT
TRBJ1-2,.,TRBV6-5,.,CASSYSKTGDGYTF,TGTGCCAGCAGTTACTCGAAAACAGGCGATGGCTACACCTTC
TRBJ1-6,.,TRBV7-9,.,CASSFGGSPLHF,TGTGCCAGCAGCTTCGGGGGTTCACCCCTCCACTTT
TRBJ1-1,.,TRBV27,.,CASSLNGQVAAFF,TGTGCCAGCAGTTTAAATGGGCAGGTTGCAGCTTTCTTT
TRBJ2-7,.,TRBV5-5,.,CASSVRPLPEGYEQYF,TGTGCCAGCAGCGTTCGACCGCTCCCAGAAGGGTACGAGCAGTACTTC
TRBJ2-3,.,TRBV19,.,CASSMEMGDTQYF,TGTGCCAGTAGTATGGAAATGGGAGATACGCAGTATTTT
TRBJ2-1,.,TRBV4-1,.,CASSLSSTPSSYNEQFF,TGCGCCAGCAGCCTTTCTAGCACCCCCAGCTCCTACAATGAGCAGTTCTTC
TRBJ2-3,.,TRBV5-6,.,CASKGGATDTQYF,TGTGCCAGCAAAGGAGGGGCCACAGATACGCAGTATTTT
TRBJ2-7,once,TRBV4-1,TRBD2,CASSPRTSGSYEQYF,TGCGCCAGCAGCCCCCGGACTAGCGGGAGTTACGAGCAGTACTTC
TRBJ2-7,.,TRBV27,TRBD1,CATTLTGAADAEQYF,TGTGCCACCACATTAACAGGGGCCGCCGATGCCGAGCAGTACTTC
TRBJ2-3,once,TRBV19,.,CASSINGEGDTQYF,TGTGCCAGTAGTATAAACGGTGAAGGGGATACGCAGTATTTT
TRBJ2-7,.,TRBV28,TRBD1,CASSSEKPRQGNEQYF,TGTGCCAGCAGTTCTGAGAAACCGCGACAGGGGAACGAGCAGTACTTC
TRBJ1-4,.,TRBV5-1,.,CASSLQGQNEKLFF,TGCGCCAGCAGCTTACAGGGCCAAAATGAAAAACTGTTTTTT
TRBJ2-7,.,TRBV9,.,CASSVTGLGTYEQYF,TGTGCCAGCAGCGTAACGGGACTGGGAACCTACGAGCAGTACTTC
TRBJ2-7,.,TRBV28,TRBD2,CASSWAGDPYEQYF,TGTGCCAGCAGTTGGGCGGGGGACCCCTACGAGCAGTACTTC
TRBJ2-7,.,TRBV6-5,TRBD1,CASSPSQGAAYEQYF,TGTGCCAGCAGTCCCTCACAGGGGGCGGCCTACGAGCAGTACTTC
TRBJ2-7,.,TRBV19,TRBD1,CASSSRDRDYEQYF,TGTGCCAGTAGTTCTCGGGACAGGGATTACGAGCAGTACTTC
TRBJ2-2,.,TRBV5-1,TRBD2,CASSLRPSGNTGELFF,TGCGCCAGCAGCTTGCGGCCTAGCGGAAACACCGGGGAGCTGTTTTTT
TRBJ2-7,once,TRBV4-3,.,CASSQVVGERKSYEQYF,TGCGCCAGCAGCCAAGTCGTGGGGGAGAGAAAGTCCTACGAGCAGTACTTC
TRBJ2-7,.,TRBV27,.,CASGLGDGSYEQYF,TGTGCCAGCGGATTAGGGGACGGATCCTACGAGCAGTACTTC
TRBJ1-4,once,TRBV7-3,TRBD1,CASSPPGTGVATNEKLFF,TGTGCCAGCAGCCCACCCGGGACAGGGGTTGCAACTAATGAAAAACTGTTTTTT